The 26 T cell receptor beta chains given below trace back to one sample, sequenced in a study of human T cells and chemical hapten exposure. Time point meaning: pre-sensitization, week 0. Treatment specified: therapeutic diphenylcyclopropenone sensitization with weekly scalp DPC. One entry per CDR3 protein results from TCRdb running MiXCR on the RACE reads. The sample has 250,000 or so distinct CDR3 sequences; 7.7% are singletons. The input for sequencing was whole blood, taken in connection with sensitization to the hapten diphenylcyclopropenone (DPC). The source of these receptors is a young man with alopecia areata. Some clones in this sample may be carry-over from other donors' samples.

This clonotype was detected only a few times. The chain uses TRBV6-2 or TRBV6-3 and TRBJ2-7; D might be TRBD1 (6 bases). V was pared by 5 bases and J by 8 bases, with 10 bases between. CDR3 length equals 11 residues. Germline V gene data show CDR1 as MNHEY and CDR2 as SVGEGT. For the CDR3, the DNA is TGTGCCAGCAGTGTTACAGGGAAGCAGTACTTC. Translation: CASSVTGKQYF.

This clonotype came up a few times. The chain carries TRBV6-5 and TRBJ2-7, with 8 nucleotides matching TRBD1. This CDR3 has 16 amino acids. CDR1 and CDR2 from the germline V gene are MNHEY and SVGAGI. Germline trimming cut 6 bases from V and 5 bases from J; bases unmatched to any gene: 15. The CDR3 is CASSPGTGPSKNEQYF. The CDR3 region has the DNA TGTGCCAGCAGCCCCGGGACAGGACCCTCGAAGAACGAGCAGTACTTC.

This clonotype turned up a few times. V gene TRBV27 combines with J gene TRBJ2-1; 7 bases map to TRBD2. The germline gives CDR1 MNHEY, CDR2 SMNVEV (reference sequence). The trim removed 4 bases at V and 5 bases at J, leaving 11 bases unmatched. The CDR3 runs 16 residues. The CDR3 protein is CASSSPGGFDHNEQFF. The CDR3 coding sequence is TGTGCCAGCAGTTCCCCCGGGGGGTTTGATCACAATGAGCAGTTCTTC.

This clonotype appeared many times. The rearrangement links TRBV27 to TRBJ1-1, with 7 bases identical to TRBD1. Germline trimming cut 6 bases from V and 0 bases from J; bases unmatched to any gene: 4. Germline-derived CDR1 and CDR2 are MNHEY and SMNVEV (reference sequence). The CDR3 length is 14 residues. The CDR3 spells CASSEDRLNTEAFF. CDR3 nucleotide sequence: TGTGCCAGCAGCGAGGACAGGTTGAACACTGAAGCTTTCTTT.

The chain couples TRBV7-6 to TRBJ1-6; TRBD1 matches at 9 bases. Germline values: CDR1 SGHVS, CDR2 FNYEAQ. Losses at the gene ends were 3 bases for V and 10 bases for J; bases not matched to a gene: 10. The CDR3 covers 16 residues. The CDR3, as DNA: TGTGCCAGCAGCTTGGGATCGACAGGGGGGGGATCACCCCTCCACTTT. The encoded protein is CASSLGSTGGGSPLHF.

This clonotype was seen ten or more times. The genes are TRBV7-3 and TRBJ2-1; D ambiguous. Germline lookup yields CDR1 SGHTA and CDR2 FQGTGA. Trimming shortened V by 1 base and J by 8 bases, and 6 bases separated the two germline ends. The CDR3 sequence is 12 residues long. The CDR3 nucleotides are TGTGCCAGCAGCTTAAACGGAGATGAGCAGTTCTTC. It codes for CASSLNGDEQFF.

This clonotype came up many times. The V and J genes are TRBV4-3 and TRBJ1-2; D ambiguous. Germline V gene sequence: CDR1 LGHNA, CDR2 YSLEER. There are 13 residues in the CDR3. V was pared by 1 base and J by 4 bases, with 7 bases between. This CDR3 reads CASSQARGYGYTF. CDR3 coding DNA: TGCGCCAGCAGCCAAGCCAGAGGCTATGGCTACACCTTC.

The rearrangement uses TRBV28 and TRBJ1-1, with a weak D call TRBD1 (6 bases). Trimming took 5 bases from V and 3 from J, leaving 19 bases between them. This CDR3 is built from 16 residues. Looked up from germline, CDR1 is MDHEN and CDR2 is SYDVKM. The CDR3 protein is CASSPQHEQGYTEAFF. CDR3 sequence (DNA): TGTGCCAGCAGTCCCCAACATGAGCAGGGGTACACTGAAGCTTTCTTT.

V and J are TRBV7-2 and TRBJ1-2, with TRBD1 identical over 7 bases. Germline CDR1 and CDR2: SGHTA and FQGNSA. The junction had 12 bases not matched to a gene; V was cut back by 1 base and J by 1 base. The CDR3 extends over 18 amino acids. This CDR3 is CASSLDLGQQGYNYGYTF. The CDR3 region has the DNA TGTGCCAGCAGCTTAGATCTGGGTCAACAGGGGTATAACTATGGCTACACCTTC. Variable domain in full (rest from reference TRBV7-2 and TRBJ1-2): GAGVSQSPSNKVTEKGKDVELRCDPISGHTALYWYRQSLGQGLEFLIYFQGNSAPDKSGLPSDRFSAERTGGSVSTLTIQRTQQEDSAVYLCASSLDLGQQGYNYGYTFGSGTRLTVV.

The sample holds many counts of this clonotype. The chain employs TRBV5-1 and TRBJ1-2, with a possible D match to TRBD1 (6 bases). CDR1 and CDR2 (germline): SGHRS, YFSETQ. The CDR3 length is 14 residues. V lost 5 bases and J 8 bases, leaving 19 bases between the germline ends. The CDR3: CASSPKLQGNGYTF. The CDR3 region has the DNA TGCGCCAGCAGTCCGAAGCTACAGGGTAACGGCTACACCTTC.

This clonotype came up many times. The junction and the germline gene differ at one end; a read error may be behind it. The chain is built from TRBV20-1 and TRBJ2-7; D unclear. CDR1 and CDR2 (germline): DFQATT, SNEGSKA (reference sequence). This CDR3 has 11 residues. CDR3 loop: CSASLDYGQYF. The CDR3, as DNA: TGCAGTGCTAGCCTGGATTACGGGCAGTACTTC.

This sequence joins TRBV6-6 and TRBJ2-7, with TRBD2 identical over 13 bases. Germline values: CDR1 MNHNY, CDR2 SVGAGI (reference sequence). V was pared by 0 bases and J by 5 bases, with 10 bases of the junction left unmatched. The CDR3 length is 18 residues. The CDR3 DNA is TGTGCCAGCAGTTACTCACTAGCGGGGGGGAGCCTACCTAACGAGCAGTACGTC. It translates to CASSYSLAGGSLPNEQYV.

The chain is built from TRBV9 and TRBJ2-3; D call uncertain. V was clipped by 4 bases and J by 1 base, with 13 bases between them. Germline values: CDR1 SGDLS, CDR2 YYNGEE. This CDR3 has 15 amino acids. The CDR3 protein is CASSIITVGTDTQYF. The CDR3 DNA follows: TGTGCCAGCAGCATCATCACAGTCGGCACAGATACGCAGTATTTT.

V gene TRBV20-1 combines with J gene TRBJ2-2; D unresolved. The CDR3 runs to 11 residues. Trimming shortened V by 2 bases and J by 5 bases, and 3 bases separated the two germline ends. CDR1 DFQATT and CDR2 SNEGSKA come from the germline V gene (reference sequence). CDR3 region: CSARWTGELFF. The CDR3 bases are TGCAGTGCTAGATGGACCGGGGAGCTGTTTTTT.

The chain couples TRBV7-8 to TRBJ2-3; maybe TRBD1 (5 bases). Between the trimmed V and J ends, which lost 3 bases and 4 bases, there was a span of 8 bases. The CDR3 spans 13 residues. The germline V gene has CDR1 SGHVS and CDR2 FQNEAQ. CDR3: CASSLPTADTQYF. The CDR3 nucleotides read TGTGCCAGCAGCTTGCCGACAGCAGATACGCAGTATTTT.

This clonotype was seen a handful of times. DNA of the CDR3: TGCAGTGCTAGATCTATTGGAGGGGGCCGGATCGGGGAGCTGTTTTTT. It codes for CSARSIGGGRIGELFF. The chain employs TRBV20-1 and TRBJ2-2; possible D gene TRBD1, 7 bases. The CDR3 consists of 16 residues. V gave up 2 bases and J gave up 7 bases, with 20 bases separating them. Germline CDR1 and CDR2: DFQATT and SNEGSKA (reference sequence).

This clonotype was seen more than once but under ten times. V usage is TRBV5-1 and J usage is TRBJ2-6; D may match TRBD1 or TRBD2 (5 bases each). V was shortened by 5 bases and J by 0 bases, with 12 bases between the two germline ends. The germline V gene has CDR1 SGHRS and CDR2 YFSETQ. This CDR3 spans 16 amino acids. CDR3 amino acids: CASRGSGASGANVLTF. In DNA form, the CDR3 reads TGCGCCAGCAGGGGCTCCGGGGCCTCTGGGGCCAACGTCCTGACTTTC. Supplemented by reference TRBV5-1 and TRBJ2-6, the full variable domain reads KAGVTQTPRYLIKTRGQQVTLSCSPISGHRSVSWYQQTPGQGLQFLFEYFSETQRNKGNFPGRFSGRQFSNSRSEMNVSTLELGDSALYLCASRGSGASGANVLTFGAGSRLTVL.

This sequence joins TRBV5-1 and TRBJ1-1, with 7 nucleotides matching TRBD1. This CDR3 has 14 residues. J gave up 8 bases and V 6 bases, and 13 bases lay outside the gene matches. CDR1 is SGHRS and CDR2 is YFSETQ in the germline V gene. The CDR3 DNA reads TGCGCCAGCACCCCGACAGGGAATCGTCGGGAAGCTTTCTTT. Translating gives CASTPTGNRREAFF.

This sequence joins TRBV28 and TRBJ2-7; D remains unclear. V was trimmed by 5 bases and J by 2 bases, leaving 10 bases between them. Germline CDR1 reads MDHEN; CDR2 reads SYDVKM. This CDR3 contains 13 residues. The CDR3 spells CASSGPVAYEQYV. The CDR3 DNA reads TGTGCCAGCAGTGGGCCAGTTGCCTACGAGCAGTACGTC.

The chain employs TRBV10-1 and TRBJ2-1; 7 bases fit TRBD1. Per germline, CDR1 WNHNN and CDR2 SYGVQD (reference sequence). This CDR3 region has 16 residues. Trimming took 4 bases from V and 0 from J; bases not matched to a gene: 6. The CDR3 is CASSVDRTGSYNEQFF. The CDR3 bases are TGCGCCAGCAGTGTCGATAGGACAGGCTCCTACAATGAGCAGTTCTTC.

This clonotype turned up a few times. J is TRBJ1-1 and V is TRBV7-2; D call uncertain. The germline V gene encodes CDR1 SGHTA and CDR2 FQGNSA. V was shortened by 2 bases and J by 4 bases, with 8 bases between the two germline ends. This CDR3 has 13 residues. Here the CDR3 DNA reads TGTGCCAGCAGCTTATCGGTGGGCACTGAAGCTTTCTTT. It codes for CASSLSVGTEAFF.

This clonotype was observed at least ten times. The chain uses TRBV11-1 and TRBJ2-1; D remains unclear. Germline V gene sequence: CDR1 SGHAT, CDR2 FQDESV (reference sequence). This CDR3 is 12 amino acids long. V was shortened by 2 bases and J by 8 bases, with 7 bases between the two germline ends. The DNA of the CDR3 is TGTGCCAGCAGCTTACGAAGCGATGAGCAGTTCTTC. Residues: CASSLRSDEQFF.

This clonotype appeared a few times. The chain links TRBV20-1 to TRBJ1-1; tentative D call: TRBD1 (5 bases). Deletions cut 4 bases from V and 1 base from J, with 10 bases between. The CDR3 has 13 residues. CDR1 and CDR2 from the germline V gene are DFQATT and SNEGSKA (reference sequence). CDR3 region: CSAKSGPNTEAFF. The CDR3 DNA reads TGCAGTGCTAAATCGGGGCCGAACACTGAAGCTTTCTTT.

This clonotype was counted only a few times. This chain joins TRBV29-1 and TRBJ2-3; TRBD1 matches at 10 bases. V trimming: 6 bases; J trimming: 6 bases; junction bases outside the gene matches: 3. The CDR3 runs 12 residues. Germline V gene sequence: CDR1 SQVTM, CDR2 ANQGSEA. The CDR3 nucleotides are TGCAGCGTCGGGACAGGGGCGGATACGCAGTATTTT. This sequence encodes CSVGTGADTQYF.

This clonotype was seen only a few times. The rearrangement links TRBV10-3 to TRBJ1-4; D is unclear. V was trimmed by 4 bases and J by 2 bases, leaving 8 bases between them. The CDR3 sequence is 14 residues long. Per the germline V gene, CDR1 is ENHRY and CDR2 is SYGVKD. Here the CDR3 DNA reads TGTGCCATCAGTGCTTTGGGGACTAATGAAAAACTGTTTTTT. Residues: CAISALGTNEKLFF.

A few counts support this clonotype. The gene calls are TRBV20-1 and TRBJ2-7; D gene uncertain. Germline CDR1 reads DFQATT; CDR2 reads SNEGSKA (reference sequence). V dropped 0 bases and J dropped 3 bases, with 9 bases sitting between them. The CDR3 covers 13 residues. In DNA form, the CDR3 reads TGCAGTGCTAGAGATCGGGCTCACTACGAGCAGTACGTC. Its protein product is CSARDRAHYEQYV.